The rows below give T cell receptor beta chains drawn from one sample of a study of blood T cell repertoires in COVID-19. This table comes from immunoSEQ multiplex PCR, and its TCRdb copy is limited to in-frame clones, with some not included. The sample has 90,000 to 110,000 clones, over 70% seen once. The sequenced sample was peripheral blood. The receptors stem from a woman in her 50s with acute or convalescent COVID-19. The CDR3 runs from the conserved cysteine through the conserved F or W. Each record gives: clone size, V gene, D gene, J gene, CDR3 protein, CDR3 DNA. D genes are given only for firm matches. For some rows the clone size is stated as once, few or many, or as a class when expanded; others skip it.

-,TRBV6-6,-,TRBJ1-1,CASSTRAVSSTEAFF,TGTGCCAGCAGCACTCGAGCGGTGAGTAGCACTGAAGCTTTCTTT
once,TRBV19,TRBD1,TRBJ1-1,CASRQDRAMNTEAFF,TGTGCCAGTAGACAAGACAGGGCCATGAACACTGAAGCTTTCTTT
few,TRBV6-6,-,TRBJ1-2,CACLDPGMSYGYTF,TGTGCCTGCTTAGATCCGGGAATGAGCTATGGCTACACCTTC
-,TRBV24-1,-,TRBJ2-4,CATSAGGAGKNIQYF,TGTGCCACCAGTGCGGGGGGCGCCGGCAAAAACATTCAGTACTTC
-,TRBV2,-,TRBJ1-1,CASTGEGAPETEAFF,TGTGCCAGCACCGGAGAGGGCGCCCCGGAGACTGAAGCTTTCTTT
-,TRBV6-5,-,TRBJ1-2,CASSPRGGYTF,TGTGCCAGCAGCCCCCGGGGGGGCTACACCTTC
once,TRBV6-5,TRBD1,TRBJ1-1,CASSLDRGQTEAFF,TGTGCCAGCAGTTTAGACAGGGGACAGACTGAAGCTTTCTTT
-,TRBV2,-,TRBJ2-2,CASRGWAAAGELFF,TGTGCCAGCCGGGGGTGGGCAGCGGCCGGGGAGCTGTTTTTT
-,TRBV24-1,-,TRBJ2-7,CATSEGSLNEQYF,TGTGCCACCAGTGAGGGCAGCCTGAACGAGCAGTACTTC
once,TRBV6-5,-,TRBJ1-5,CASSYGQGWNQPQHF,TGTGCCAGCAGCTACGGGCAGGGATGGAATCAGCCCCAGCATTTT
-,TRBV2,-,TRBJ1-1,CASTREGNTEAFF,TGTGCCAGCACGCGGGAGGGGAACACTGAAGCTTTCTTT
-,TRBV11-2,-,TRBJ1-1,CASRTGSPSTNTEAFF,TGTGCCAGCAGGACAGGCTCCCCTTCTACGAACACTGAAGCTTTCTTT
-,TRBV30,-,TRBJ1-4,CAWRISTGNEKLFF,TGTGCCTGGAGAATTAGCACGGGGAATGAAAAACTGTTTTTT
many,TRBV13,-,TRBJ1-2,CASSSPPGLRGYTF,TGTGCCAGCAGCTCCCCCCCAGGGCTGCGGGGCTACACCTTC
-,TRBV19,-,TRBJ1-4,CASSALGTREKLFF,TGTGCCAGTAGCGCCCTCGGGACACGTGAAAAACTGTTTTTT
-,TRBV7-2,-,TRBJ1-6,CASSAGQAVNSPLHF,TGTGCCAGCAGCGCGGGGCAGGCCGTAAATTCACCCCTCCACTTT
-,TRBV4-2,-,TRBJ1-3,CASSQASRDLNTIYF,TGTGCCAGCAGCCAAGCCTCCCGGGATTTAAACACCATATATTTT
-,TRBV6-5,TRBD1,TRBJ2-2,CASSFPGQGQPGELFF,TGTGCCAGCAGTTTCCCGGGACAGGGGCAACCCGGGGAGCTGTTTTTT
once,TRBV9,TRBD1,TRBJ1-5,CASSARPPRDRRHQPQHF,TGTGCCAGCAGCGCGAGACCACCCCGGGACAGGAGACATCAGCCCCAGCATTTT
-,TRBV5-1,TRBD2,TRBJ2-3,CASSPLAGASSTDTQYF,TGCGCCAGCAGCCCTCTAGCGGGGGCCTCTAGCACAGATACGCAGTATTTT
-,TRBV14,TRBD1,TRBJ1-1,CASSPRQGLGNTEAFF,TGTGCCAGCAGCCCGAGACAGGGGCTCGGGAACACTGAAGCTTTCTTT
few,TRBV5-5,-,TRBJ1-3,CASSLGHLSGNTIYF,TGTGCCAGCAGCTTGGGACACCTCTCTGGAAACACCATATATTTT
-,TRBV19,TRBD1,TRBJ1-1,CASRGQGIGTEAFF,TGTGCCAGCCGGGGACAGGGGATCGGCACTGAAGCTTTCTTT
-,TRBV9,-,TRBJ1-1,CASSGLVEDTEAFF,TGTGCCAGCAGCGGGTTAGTAGAGGACACTGAAGCTTTCTTT
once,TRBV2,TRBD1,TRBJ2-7,CASTLTGGSYEQYF,TGTGCCAGCACTTTGACAGGGGGATCCTACGAGCAGTACTTC
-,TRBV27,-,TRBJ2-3,CASSINTAGPPQYF,TGTGCCAGCAGTATCAATACCGCGGGTCCTCCGCAGTATTTT
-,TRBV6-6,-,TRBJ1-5,CASSYSDRNQPQHF,TGTGCCAGCAGTTACTCTGACAGGAATCAGCCCCAGCATTTT
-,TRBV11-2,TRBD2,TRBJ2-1,CASSLDQLAGASSYNEQFF,TGTGCCAGCAGCTTAGATCAACTAGCGGGGGCTAGCTCCTACAATGAGCAGTTCTTC
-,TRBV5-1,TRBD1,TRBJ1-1,CASSLEQGTEAFF,TGCGCCAGCAGCTTGGAACAGGGGACTGAAGCTTTCTTT
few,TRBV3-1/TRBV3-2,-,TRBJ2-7,CASSQESGLYYEQYF,TGTGCCAGCAGCCAAGAGAGCGGTCTCTACTACGAGCAGTACTTC
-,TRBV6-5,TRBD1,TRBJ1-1,CASSRQGGLNTEAFF,TGTGCCAGCAGTCGACAGGGGGGACTGAACACTGAAGCTTTCTTT
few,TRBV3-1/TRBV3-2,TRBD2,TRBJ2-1,CASSPGPPGGGSDEQFF,TGTGCCAGCAGCCCTGGTCCCCCGGGGGGGGGTTCGGATGAGCAGTTCTTC
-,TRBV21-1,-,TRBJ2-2,CASSKGRRVPNTGELFF,TGTGCCAGCAGCAAAGGGCGCAGGGTGCCGAACACCGGGGAGCTGTTTTTT
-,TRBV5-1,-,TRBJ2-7,CASSLGTVGGDEQYF,TGCGCCAGCAGCTTGGGGACGGTCGGGGGTGACGAGCAGTACTTC
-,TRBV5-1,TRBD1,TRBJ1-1,CASSFSGRGGGIDTEAFF,TGCGCCAGCAGCTTTTCCGGGAGAGGGGGCGGGATAGACACTGAAGCTTTCTTT
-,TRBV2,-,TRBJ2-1,CASSSLRGEGYNEQFF,TGTGCCAGCAGTTCCTTGAGGGGGGAGGGTTACAATGAGCAGTTCTTC
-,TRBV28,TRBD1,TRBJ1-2,CASSEYRGLIYGYTF,TGTGCCAGCAGTGAGTACAGGGGATTAATCTATGGCTACACCTTC
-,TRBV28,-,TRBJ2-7,CASGIQTPPYEQYF,TGTGCCAGCGGAATCCAGACTCCCCCTTACGAGCAGTACTTC
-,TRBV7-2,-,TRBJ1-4,CASREGQLNEKLFF,TGTGCCAGCAGGGAAGGACAGCTTAATGAAAAACTGTTTTTT
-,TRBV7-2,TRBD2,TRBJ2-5,CASSSRLAGDGGTQYF,TGTGCCAGCAGCTCTAGACTAGCGGGGGACGGTGGGACCCAGTACTTC
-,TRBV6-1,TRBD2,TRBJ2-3,CASSESIAGGIDTQYF,TGTGCCAGCAGTGAATCCATCGCGGGGGGGATAGATACGCAGTATTTT
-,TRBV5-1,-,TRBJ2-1,CASSLGARGNEQFF,TGCGCCAGCAGCCTGGGGGCCAGGGGCAATGAGCAGTTCTTC
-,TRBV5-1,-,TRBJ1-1,CASSLVSPNTEAFF,TGCGCCAGCAGCCTAGTTTCTCCGAACACTGAAGCTTTCTTT
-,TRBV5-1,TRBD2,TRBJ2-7,CASSSPGGNEQYF,TGCGCCAGCAGCTCCCCGGGGGGGAACGAGCAGTACTTC
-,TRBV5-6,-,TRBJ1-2,CASSLDQGNGYTF,TGTGCCAGCAGCTTGGACCAGGGCAACGGCTACACCTTC
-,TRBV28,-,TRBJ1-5,CASSQGSSNQPQHF,TGTGCCAGCAGCCAGGGGAGTAGCAATCAGCCCCAGCATTTT
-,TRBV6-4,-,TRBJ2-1,CASSVAAGSSYNEQFF,TGTGCCAGCAGTGTTGCTGCGGGGAGCTCCTACAATGAGCAGTTCTTC
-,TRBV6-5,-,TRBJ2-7,CASLVQGRVYEQYF,TGTGCCAGCCTGGTTCAGGGTAGAGTATACGAGCAGTACTTC
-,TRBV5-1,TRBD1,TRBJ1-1,CASSWVWGDRLNTEAFF,TGCGCCAGCAGCTGGGTGTGGGGGGACAGGTTGAACACTGAAGCTTTCTTT
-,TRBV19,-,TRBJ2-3,CASSKGGGPGETQYF,TGTGCCAGTAGTAAAGGGGGGGGCCCAGGAGAGACGCAGTATTTT
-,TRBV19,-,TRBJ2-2,CASLRPRGSTGELFF,TGTGCCAGCCTTAGGCCCCGAGGGAGCACTGGGGAGCTGTTTTTT
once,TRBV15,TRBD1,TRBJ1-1,CATSRRGRQGDTEAFF,TGTGCCACCAGCAGGAGGGGGAGACAGGGTGACACTGAAGCTTTCTTT
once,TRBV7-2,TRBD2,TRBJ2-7,CASSRTSVSVYEQYF,TGTGCCAGCAGCCGGACTAGCGTATCGGTCTACGAGCAGTACTTC
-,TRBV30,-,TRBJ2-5,CAWSGQGETQYF,TGTGCCTGGAGTGGCCAGGGAGAGACCCAGTACTTC
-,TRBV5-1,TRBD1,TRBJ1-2,CASRQGADSGYTF,TGCGCCAGCAGACAGGGGGCGGATTCTGGCTACACCTTC